Described below is a single T cell receptor beta chain sequence and its context. These data belong to a study of blood T cell repertoires in COVID-19. Produced via immunoSEQ multiplex PCR; TCRdb's table is partial and in-frame only. The sample has roughly 150,000 clones; roughly 86% are singletons. V was clipped by 5 bases and J by 0 bases, with 11 bases between them. The CDR3 loop spans 15 amino acids. Germline V gene sequence: CDR1 SGHRS, CDR2 YFSETQ. Specimen: peripheral blood. The source is a human donor with acute or convalescent COVID-19. The donor label of this sample is uncertain. This rearrangement joins TRBV5-1 to TRBJ2-2; D perhaps matches TRBD1 (5 bases). The CDR3 protein is CASRQGHSNTGELFF. In DNA, the CDR3 is TGCGCCAGCAGACAAGGACACTCGAACACCGGGGAGCTGTTTTTT.